The next 21 T cell receptor beta chains were all read from a single sample in a study of control samples from healthy donors and cancer patients. The data were produced by immunoSEQ multiplex PCR, yet TCRdb's version contains in-frame clones alone and is incomplete. Found here are roughly 150,000 clones, over 90% of them singletons; the top ten hold about 2.4%. Sequenced material: blood. These receptors came from a man between 50 and 59 years old in good health.

This chain uses TRBV3-1 (or the pseudogene TRBV3-2) with TRBJ1-4; D uncertain. In germline, CDR1 is LGHDT, CDR2 YNNKEL (reference sequence). This CDR3 is 16 amino acids long. Trimming left V 3 bases short and J 4 bases short, with 15 bases between. CDR3: CASSQGWTDFNEKLFF. The CDR3, as DNA: TGTGCCAGCAGCCAGGGCTGGACGGATTTTAATGAAAAACTGTTTTTT.

J is TRBJ1-2 and V is TRBV28; D is uncertain. V dropped 10 bases and J dropped 0 bases, with 15 bases sitting between them. The CDR3 is 14 amino acids. Germline CDR1 MDHEN, CDR2 SYDVKM. Here the CDR3 DNA reads TGTGCCATCCAATCGGAAGAGACTAACTATGGCTACACCTTC. It is translated as CAIQSEETNYGYTF.

The chain carries TRBV28 and TRBJ1-5; possible D gene TRBD1, 6 bases. The V and J ends lost 6 bases and 2 bases respectively, with 8 bases between them. CDR1 and CDR2 (germline): MDHEN, SYDVKM. The CDR3 loop spans 13 amino acids. CDR3 amino acids: CASSWTGNQPQHF. CDR3 coding DNA: TGTGCCAGCAGCTGGACAGGCAATCAGCCCCAGCATTTT.

The chain has TRBV10-2 and TRBJ2-2; D could derive from TRBD1 or TRBD2 (5 bases each). Deletions cut 0 bases from V and 7 bases from J, with 15 bases between. CDR3 length: 16 amino acids. In germline, CDR1 is WSHSY, CDR2 SAAADI. The CDR3 DNA reads as TGCGCCAGCAGTGAGTCTTGGGGACGGGGCGGCGGGGAGCTGTTTTTT. Protein: CASSESWGRGGGELFF.

This clone appeared a single time. The chain employs TRBV28 and TRBJ2-2; the D is unclear. Germline lookup yields CDR1 MDHEN and CDR2 SYDVKM. The V gene lost 5 bases and the J gene lost 1 base, with 11 bases spanning the gap. CDR3 length: 15 residues. CDR3: CASSPSEGNTGELFF. CDR3 coding DNA: TGTGCCAGCAGTCCCTCCGAAGGGAACACCGGGGAGCTGTTTTTT.

This clone was observed a few times. The CDR3 spells CASSQDIRQGDSPLHF. The CDR3, as DNA: TGTGCCAGCAGCCAAGATATCCGACAGGGTGATTCACCCCTCCACTTT. The chain employs TRBV4-2 and TRBJ1-6; 7 bases are a match to TRBD1. Germline-derived CDR1 and CDR2 are LGHNA and YNFKEQ. The length of the CDR3 is 16 residues. V was pared by 0 bases and J by 8 bases, with 7 bases of the junction left unmatched.

The gene calls are TRBV5-4 and TRBJ2-3; 9 nucleotides agree with TRBD1. V shed 2 bases, J shed 3 bases, and the junction held 7 bases outside the gene matches. The CDR3 sequence is 16 residues long. Per germline, CDR1 SGHNT and CDR2 YYREEE (reference sequence). The CDR3 DNA is TGTGCCAGCAGCTTACAGGGGGCGCGGAGAACAGATACGCAGTATTTT. The encoded protein is CASSLQGARRTDTQYF. Based on the CDR3 plus reference TRBV5-4 and TRBJ2-3, the full variable domain is ETGVTQSPTHLIKTRGQQVTLRCSSQSGHNTVSWYQQALGQGPQFIFQYYREEENGRGNFPPRFSGLQFPNYSSELNVNALELDDSALYLCASSLQGARRTDTQYFGPGTRLTVL.

J is TRBJ2-1 and V is TRBV7-3; 11 bases align to TRBD2. V gave up 1 base and J gave up 4 bases; unmatched junction bases: 9. In germline, CDR1 is SGHTA, CDR2 FQGTGA. There are 18 residues in the CDR3. This CDR3 is CASSLKGLGTSGYNEQFF. CDR3 bases: TGTGCCAGCAGCTTAAAGGGGTTGGGGACTAGCGGTTACAATGAGCAGTTCTTC.

The chain couples TRBV13 to TRBJ2-1; D remains ambiguous. Per the germline V gene, CDR1 is PRHDT and CDR2 is FYEKMQ (reference sequence). Between the trimmed V and J ends, which lost 4 bases and 8 bases, there was a span of 18 bases. The CDR3 totals 15 residues. CDR3 sequence: CASSSPGLTWDEQFF. In DNA, the CDR3 is TGTGCCAGCAGCTCTCCGGGTCTTACTTGGGATGAGCAGTTCTTC.

The V gene is TRBV6-5, the J gene TRBJ2-7, with 10 nucleotides matching TRBD1. Germline assignment: CDR1 MNHEY and CDR2 SVGAGI. J gave up 4 bases and V 7 bases, and 10 bases lay outside the gene matches. The CDR3 length is 15 residues. The DNA for the CDR3 is TGTGCCAGCAAGACCCCGGGACAGGGGATTTACGAGCAGTACTTC. This sequence encodes CASKTPGQGIYEQYF.

The chain carries TRBV6-5 and TRBJ1-5, with no clear D. V was pared by 6 bases and J by 3 bases, with 12 bases between. This CDR3 comprises 14 residues. The germline V gene has CDR1 MNHEY and CDR2 SVGAGI. The CDR3 DNA reads as TGTGCCAGCAGCCGAACCGGGGTCAATCAGCCCCAGCATTTT. Its protein is CASSRTGVNQPQHF.

The chain uses TRBV24-1 and TRBJ2-4, with unresolved D. Per germline, CDR1 KGHDR and CDR2 SFDVKD. V lost 2 bases and J lost 6, with 13 bases in between. The CDR3 is made up of 15 amino acids. The CDR3 DNA sequence: TGTGCCACCAGTGATTCCGGAATTGGTGGAAACATTCAGTACTTC. Residues: CATSDSGIGGNIQYF.

The chain is built from TRBV10-2 and TRBJ1-2, with D possibly TRBD1 on 5 matching bases. CDR1 and CDR2 (germline): WSHSY, SAAADI. The V end was cut by 0 bases, the J end by 5 bases, with 7 bases between. The CDR3 has 13 residues. CDR3 sequence reads: CASSESGGYGYTF. The CDR3 DNA reads TGCGCCAGCAGTGAGTCGGGGGGTTATGGCTACACCTTC.

This clone occurred once. The chain recombines TRBV2 with TRBJ1-2, with D tentatively TRBD1 (6 bases). Trimming took off 2 bases at V and 4 bases at J, with 8 bases between the two ends. The CDR3 is 13 residues long. From germline, CDR1 is SNHLY and CDR2 FYNNEI. CDR3 in amino acids: CASSERGGYGYTF. The CDR3 bases are TGTGCCAGCAGTGAAAGGGGGGGCTATGGCTACACCTTC.

The chain has TRBV11-3 and TRBJ1-1; D gene unclear. Trimming pared 3 bases from V and 0 bases from J, leaving 5 bases between. The CDR3 has 13 residues. The germline CDR1 and CDR2 sequences are SGHNT and YENEEA. CDR3: CASSLGVNTEAFF. Written as DNA, the CDR3 is TGTGCCAGCAGCTTGGGAGTGAACACTGAAGCTTTCTTT.

The rearrangement links TRBV7-2 to TRBJ1-4; D possibly corresponds to TRBD1 (6 bases). The CDR3 is made up of 16 amino acids. V was trimmed by 5 bases and J by 0 bases, leaving 13 bases between them. Germline CDR1 is SGHTA and CDR2 is FQGNSA. The DNA of the CDR3 is TGTGCCAGCAGCCCGACAGGAGTTGCAACTAATGAAAAACTGTTTTTT. This gives the protein CASSPTGVATNEKLFF.

The J gene is TRBJ1-1, the V gene TRBV6-5, with D unresolved. V shed 6 bases and J shed 1 base, with 12 bases lying between them. Per germline, CDR1 MNHEY and CDR2 SVGAGI. The CDR3 spans 14 residues. This chain's CDR3 is CASRRYEENTEAFF. CDR3 sequence (DNA): TGTGCCAGCAGACGTTATGAGGAGAACACTGAAGCTTTCTTT.

The CDR3 is CASSAGQRNQPQHF. Written as DNA, the CDR3 is TGTGCCAGCAGTGCAGGCCAGCGCAATCAGCCCCAGCATTTT. The chain uses TRBV2 and TRBJ1-5; D gene unclear. The germline gives CDR1 SNHLY, CDR2 FYNNEI. The CDR3 totals 14 residues. V gave up 4 bases and J gave up 2 bases, with 9 bases separating them.

This chain links TRBV7-9 with TRBJ1-1; D unresolved. CDR3 length: 15 amino acids. The V gene's germline CDR1 is SEHNR and CDR2 FQNEAQ (reference sequence). Trimming took 5 bases from V and 4 from J, leaving 17 bases between them. The CDR3 sequence: CASSPRSSRSTEAFF. CDR3 DNA sequence: TGTGCCAGCAGCCCTCGTAGCAGCCGGAGCACTGAAGCTTTCTTT.

The J gene is TRBJ1-5, the V gene TRBV19, with D perhaps TRBD1 (5 bases). The CDR3 spans 14 residues. The V and J ends lost 5 bases and 4 bases respectively, with 12 bases between them. CDR1 and CDR2 (germline): LNHDA, SQIVND (reference sequence). The CDR3 bases are TGTGCCAGTAGTCCTCGACAGAGGAATCAGCCCCAGCATTTT. This codes for CASSPRQRNQPQHF.

The rearrangement joins TRBV12-5 to TRBJ2-5; D might be TRBD2 (6 bases). The V gene's germline CDR1 is LGHNT and CDR2 FRNRAP. The CDR3 consists of 14 residues. Trimming removed 1 base from V and 4 bases from J, with 10 bases in between. CDR3 sequence: CASGLDSGGETQYF. The CDR3 DNA is TGTGCTAGTGGTTTGGATAGCGGAGGAGAGACCCAGTACTTC. Full variable domain (remainder filled in from reference TRBV12-5 and TRBJ2-5): DARVTQTPRHKVTEMGQEVTMRCQPILGHNTVFWYRQTMMQGLELLAYFRNRAPLDDSGMPKDRFSAEMPDATLATLKIQPSEPRDSAVYFCASGLDSGGETQYFGPGTRLLVL.